The 2 T cell receptor beta chains in this list originate from one sample, sequenced in a study of T cell repertoires in cytomegalovirus infection. Each CDR3 protein is one row after TCRdb ran MiXCR on the reads. The repertoire holds 680,000 or so distinct CDR3 sequences, with approximately 34% as singletons. Sequencing used PBMCs. All receptors come from a human donor in good health (CMV status not recorded). Some clones in this sample may be carry-over from other donors' samples.

Comments on this clonotype: This may come from a read error, since a much larger clone is one base off. Because the CDR3 is missing its conserved closing phenylalanine or tryptophan, this is likely a read error. The V gene is TRBV7-4, the J gene TRBJ2-7; 8 positions agree with TRBD1. The CDR3 sequence is 16 residues long. Germline V gene data show CDR1 as SGHVT and CDR2 as SQSDAQ. V was pared by 7 bases and J by 5 bases, with 16 bases of the junction left unmatched. The CDR3 region has the DNA TGTGCCAGCATCCTTAGAGATGGACAGGGTATCCACGAGCAGTACTTA. Translating gives CASILRDGQGIHEQYL.

This clonotype came up many times. This chain connects TRBV7-2 to TRBJ2-1; no reliable D call. Trimming shortened V by 1 base and J by 0 bases, and 10 bases separated the two germline ends. The CDR3 sequence is 16 residues long. Germline V gene data show CDR1 as SGHTA and CDR2 as FQGNSA. The CDR3 bases are TGTGCCAGCAGCTTAGACAGTTCTAGCTCCTACAATGAGCAGTTCTTC. Its translation: CASSLDSSSSYNEQFF. Complete variable domain (other parts from reference TRBV7-2 and TRBJ2-1): GAGVSQSPSNKVTEKGKDVELRCDPISGHTALYWYRQSLGQGLEFLIYFQGNSAPDKSGLPSDRFSAERTGGSVSTLTIQRTQQEDSAVYLCASSLDSSSSYNEQFFGPGTRLTVL.